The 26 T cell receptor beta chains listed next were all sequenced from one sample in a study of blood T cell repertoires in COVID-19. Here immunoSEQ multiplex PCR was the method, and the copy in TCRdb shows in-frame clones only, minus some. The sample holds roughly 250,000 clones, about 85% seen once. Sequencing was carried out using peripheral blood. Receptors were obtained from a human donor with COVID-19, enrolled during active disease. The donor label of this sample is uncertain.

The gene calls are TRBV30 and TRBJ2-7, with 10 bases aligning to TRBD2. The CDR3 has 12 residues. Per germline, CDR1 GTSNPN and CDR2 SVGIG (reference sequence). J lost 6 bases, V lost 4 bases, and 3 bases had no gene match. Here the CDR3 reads CAWTGTSAEQYF. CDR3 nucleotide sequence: TGTGCCTGGACCGGGACTAGCGCCGAGCAGTACTTC.

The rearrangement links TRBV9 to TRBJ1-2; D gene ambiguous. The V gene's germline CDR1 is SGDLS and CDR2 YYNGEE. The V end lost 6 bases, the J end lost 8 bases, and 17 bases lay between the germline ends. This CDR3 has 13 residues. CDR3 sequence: CASTDRPRRGYTF. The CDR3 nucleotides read TGTGCCAGCACCGATAGGCCTCGGAGGGGCTACACCTTC.

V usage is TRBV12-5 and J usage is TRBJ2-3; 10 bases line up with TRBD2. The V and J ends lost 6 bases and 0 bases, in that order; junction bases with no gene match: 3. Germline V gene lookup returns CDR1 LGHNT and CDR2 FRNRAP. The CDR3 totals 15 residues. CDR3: CASGVLAGSTDTQYF. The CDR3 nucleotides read TGTGCTAGTGGGGTACTAGCGGGAAGCACAGATACGCAGTATTTT.

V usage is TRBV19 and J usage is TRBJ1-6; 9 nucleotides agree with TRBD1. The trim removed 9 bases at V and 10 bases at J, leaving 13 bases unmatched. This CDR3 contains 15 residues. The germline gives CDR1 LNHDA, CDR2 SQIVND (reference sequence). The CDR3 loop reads CASKETGGPGSPLHF. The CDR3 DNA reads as TGTGCCAGCAAAGAGACAGGGGGACCGGGGTCACCCCTCCACTTT.

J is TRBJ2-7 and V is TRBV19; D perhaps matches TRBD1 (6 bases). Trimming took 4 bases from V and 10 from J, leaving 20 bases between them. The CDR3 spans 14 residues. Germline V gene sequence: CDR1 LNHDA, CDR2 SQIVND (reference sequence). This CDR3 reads CASSTTGSYEDQYF. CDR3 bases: TGTGCCAGTAGTACCACAGGGTCCTATGAGGATCAGTACTTC.

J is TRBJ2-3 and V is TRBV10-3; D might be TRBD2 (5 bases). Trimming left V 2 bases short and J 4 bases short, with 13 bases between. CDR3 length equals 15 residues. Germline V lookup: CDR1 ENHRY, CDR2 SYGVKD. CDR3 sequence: CAISEILGSSDTQYF. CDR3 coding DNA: TGTGCCATCAGTGAGATACTAGGTTCGTCAGATACGCAGTATTTT.

Here the CDR3 DNA reads TGTGCCAGTAGGCTAGCGGGAGGTGGGGCAGATACGCAGTATTTT. Translating gives CASRLAGGGADTQYF. The chain recombines TRBV19 with TRBJ2-3, with 11 positions matching TRBD2. J was trimmed by 4 bases and V by 6 bases; bases with no gene match: 6. Germline V gene sequence: CDR1 LNHDA, CDR2 SQIVND (reference sequence). The CDR3 loop spans 15 amino acids.

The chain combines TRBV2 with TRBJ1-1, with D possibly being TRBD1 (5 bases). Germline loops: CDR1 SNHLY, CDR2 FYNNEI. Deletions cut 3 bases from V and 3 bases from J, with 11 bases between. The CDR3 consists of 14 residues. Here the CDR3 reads CASSERQGYTEAFF. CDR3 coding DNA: TGTGCCAGCAGTGAGCGCCAGGGATACACTGAAGCTTTCTTT. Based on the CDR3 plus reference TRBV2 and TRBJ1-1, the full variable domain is EPEVTQTPSHQVTQMGQEVILRCVPISNHLYFYWYRQILGQKVEFLVSFYNNEISEKSEIFDDQFSVERPDGSNFTLKIRSTKLEDSAMYFCASSERQGYTEAFFGQGTRLTVV.

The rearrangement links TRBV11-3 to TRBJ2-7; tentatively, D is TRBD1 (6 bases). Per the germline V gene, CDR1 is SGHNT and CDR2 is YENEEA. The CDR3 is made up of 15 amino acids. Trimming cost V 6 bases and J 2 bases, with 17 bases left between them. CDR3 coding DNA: TGTGCCAGCAGTCCAGAGACAGGAGCCGCCTACGAGCAGTACTTC. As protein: CASSPETGAAYEQYF.

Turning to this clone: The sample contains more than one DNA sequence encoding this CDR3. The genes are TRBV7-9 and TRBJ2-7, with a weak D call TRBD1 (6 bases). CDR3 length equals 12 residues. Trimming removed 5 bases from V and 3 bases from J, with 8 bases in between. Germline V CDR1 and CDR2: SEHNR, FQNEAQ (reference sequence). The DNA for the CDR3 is TGTGCCAGCAGCCAGACAGGCTACGAGCAGTACTTC. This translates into CASSQTGYEQYF.

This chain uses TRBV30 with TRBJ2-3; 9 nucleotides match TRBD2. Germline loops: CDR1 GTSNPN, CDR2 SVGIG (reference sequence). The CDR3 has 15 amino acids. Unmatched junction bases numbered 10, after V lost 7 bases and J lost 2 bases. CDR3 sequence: CASEGLAGITDTQYF. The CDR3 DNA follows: TGTGCCTCCGAAGGGCTAGCGGGAATCACAGATACGCAGTATTTT. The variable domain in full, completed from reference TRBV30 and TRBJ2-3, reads SQTIHQWPATLVQPVGSPLSLECTVEGTSNPNLYWYRQAAGRGLQLLFYSVGIGQISSEVPQNLSASRPQDRQFILSSKKLLLSDSGFYLCASEGLAGITDTQYFGPGTRLTVL.

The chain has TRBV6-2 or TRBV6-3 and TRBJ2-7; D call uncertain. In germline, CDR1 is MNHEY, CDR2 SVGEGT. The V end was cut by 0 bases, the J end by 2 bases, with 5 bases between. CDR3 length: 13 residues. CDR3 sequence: CASSYSGPYEQYF. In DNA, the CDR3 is TGTGCCAGCAGTTACTCGGGCCCCTACGAGCAGTACTTC.

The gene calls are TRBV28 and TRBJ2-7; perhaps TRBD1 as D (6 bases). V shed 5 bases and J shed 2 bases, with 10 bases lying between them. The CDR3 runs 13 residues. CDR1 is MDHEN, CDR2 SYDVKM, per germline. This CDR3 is CASSRQAPYEQYF. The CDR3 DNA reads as TGTGCCAGCAGTCGACAGGCCCCCTACGAGCAGTACTTC.

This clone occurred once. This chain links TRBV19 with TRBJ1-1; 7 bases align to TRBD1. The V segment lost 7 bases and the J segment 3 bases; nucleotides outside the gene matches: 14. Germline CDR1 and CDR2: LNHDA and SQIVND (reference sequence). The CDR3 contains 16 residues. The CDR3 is CASTNHHRGADTEAFF. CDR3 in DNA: TGTGCCAGTACGAACCATCACAGGGGTGCAGACACTGAAGCTTTCTTT.

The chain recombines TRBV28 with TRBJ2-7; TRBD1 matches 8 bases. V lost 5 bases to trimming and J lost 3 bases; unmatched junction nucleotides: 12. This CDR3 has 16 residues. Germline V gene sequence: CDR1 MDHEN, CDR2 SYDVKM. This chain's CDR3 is CASSPPGGGEYYEQYF. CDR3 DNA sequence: TGTGCCAGCAGTCCCCCAGGGGGCGGGGAGTACTACGAGCAGTACTTC.

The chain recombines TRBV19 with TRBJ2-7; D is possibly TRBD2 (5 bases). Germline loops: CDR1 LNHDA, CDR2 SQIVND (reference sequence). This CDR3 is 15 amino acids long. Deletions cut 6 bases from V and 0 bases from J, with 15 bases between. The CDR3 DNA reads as TGTGCCAGTAGCACCCGGGAATCGAGCTCCTACGAGCAGTACTTC. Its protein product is CASSTRESSSYEQYF.

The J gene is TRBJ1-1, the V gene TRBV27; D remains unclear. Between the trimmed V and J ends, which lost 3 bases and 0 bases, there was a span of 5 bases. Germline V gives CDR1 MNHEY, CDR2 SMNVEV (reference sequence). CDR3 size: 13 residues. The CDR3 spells CASSFQMNTEAFF. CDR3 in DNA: TGTGCCAGCAGTTTCCAAATGAACACTGAAGCTTTCTTT.

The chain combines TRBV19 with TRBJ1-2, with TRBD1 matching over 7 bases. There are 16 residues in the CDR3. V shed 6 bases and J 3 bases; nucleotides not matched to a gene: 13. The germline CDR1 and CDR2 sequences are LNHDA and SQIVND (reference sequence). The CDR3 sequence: CASSTTLEGADYGYTF. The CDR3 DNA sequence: TGTGCCAGTAGCACAACCTTGGAGGGGGCGGACTATGGCTACACCTTC.

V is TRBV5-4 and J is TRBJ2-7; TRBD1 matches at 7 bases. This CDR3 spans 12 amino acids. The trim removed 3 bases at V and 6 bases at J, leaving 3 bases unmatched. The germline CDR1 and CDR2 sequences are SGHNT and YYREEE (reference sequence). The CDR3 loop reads CASSSGQSEQYF. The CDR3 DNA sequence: TGTGCCAGCAGCTCGGGACAGTCCGAGCAGTACTTC.

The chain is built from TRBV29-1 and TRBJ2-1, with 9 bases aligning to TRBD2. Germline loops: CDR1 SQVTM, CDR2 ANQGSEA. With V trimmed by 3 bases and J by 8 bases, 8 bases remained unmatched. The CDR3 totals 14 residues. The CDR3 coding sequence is TGCAGCGTTGATACCGGCGGGAGGGCCGATGAGCAGTTCTTC. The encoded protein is CSVDTGGRADEQFF.

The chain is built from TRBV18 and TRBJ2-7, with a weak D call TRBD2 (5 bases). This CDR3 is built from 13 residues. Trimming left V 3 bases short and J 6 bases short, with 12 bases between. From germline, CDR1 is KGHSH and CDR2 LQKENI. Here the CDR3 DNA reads TGTGCCAGCTCACCGGGAGAGAGGCGCGAGCAGTACTTC. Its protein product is CASSPGERREQYF.

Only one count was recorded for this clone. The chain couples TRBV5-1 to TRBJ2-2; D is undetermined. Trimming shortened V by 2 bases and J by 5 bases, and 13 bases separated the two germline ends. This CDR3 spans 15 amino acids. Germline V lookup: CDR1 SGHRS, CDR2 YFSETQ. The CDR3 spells CASSLLSSDTGELFF. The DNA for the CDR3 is TGCGCCAGCAGCTTACTCTCTTCCGATACCGGGGAGCTGTTTTTT.

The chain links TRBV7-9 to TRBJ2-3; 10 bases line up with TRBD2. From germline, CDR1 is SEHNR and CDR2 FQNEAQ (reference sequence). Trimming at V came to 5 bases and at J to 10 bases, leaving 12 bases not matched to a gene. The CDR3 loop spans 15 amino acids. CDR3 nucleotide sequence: TGTGCCAGCAGCACCCCGGCCGGGCTAGCGGGAGCGCAGTATTTT. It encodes CASSTPAGLAGAQYF.

The CDR3 reads CATSDRDRGENQPQHF. In nucleotides, the CDR3 is TGTGCCACCAGCGACCGGGACAGGGGTGAAAATCAGCCCCAGCATTTT. This rearrangement joins TRBV15 to TRBJ1-5, with 10 bases lining up with TRBD1. The germline gives CDR1 LNHNV, CDR2 YYDKDF (reference sequence). Trimming cost V 5 bases and J 4 bases; bases outside gene matches: 8. This CDR3 region has 16 residues.

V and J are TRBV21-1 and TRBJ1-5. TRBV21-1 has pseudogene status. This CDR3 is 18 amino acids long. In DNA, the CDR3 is TGTGCCAGCAGCATGGTGAGGGAACGGGAGGAGGGCAATCAGCCCCAGCATTTT. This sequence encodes CASSMVREREEGNQPQHF.

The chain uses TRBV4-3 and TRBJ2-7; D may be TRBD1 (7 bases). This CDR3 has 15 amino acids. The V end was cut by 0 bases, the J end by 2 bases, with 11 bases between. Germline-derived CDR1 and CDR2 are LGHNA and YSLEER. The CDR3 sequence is CASSQDGGGAYEQYF. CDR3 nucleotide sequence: TGCGCCAGCAGCCAAGACGGAGGGGGCGCCTACGAGCAGTACTTC.